These 29 T cell receptor beta chains originate from one sample sequenced in a study of cytomegalovirus exposure and HLA in healthy donors. The study ran its PCR with 60 Vbeta and 13 Jbeta primers. This table comes from immunoSEQ multiplex PCR, and its TCRdb copy is limited to in-frame clones, with some not included. The repertoire table contains 150,000 to 200,000 clones. The source material was PBMCs. The receptors originated from a man younger than 40 in good health and CMV-seronegative.

Here the CDR3 reads CAWIQGSSYYGYTF. CDR3 bases: TGTGCCTGGATACAGGGGAGTTCCTACTATGGCTACACCTTC. The chain combines TRBV30 with TRBJ1-2, with TRBD1 matching 7 bases. Germline CDR1 is GTSNPN and CDR2 is SVGIG (reference sequence). Trimming removed 4 bases from V and 3 bases from J; junction bases left unmatched: 8. The CDR3 covers 14 residues.

The chain joins TRBV4-1 to TRBJ1-2; perhaps TRBD1 as D (5 bases). CDR1 is MGHRA, CDR2 YSYEKL, per germline. The length of the CDR3 is 15 residues. Trimming cost V 4 bases and J 0 bases, with 12 bases left between them. The CDR3 sequence is CASSLTGGANYGYTF. In nucleotides, the CDR3 is TGCGCCAGCAGCCTAACAGGTGGAGCTAACTATGGCTACACCTTC.

The rearrangement links TRBV27 to TRBJ2-2, with 16 bases lining up with TRBD2. Germline-derived CDR1 and CDR2 are MNHEY and SMNVEV (reference sequence). With V trimmed by 2 bases and J by 1 base, 4 bases remained unmatched. CDR3 length: 19 residues. The CDR3 is CASSLRGLAGGGNTGELFF. DNA of the CDR3: TGTGCCAGCAGTTTAAGGGGACTAGCGGGAGGGGGGAACACCGGGGAGCTGTTTTTT.

This chain uses TRBV6-5 with TRBJ2-3; TRBD2 agrees at 8 bases. Germline assignment: CDR1 MNHEY and CDR2 SVGAGI. The CDR3 extends over 14 amino acids. The trim removed 6 bases at V and 6 bases at J, leaving 8 bases unmatched. CDR3 nucleotides: TGTGCCAGCAGGATAGTAGCGGGAACCGATACGCAGTATTTT. Its translation is CASRIVAGTDTQYF.

The DNA for the CDR3 is TGTGCCAGCAGCGGAGGGAGATATAATTCACCCCTCCACTTT. It specifies CASSGGRYNSPLHF. This rearrangement joins TRBV9 to TRBJ1-6; D ambiguous. The CDR3 totals 14 residues. Germline CDR1 and CDR2: SGDLS and YYNGEE. V was shortened by 3 bases and J by 4 bases, with 8 bases between the two germline ends.

The chain uses TRBV27 and TRBJ2-7; TRBD2 is a possible D gene (5 bases). Trimming took off 3 bases at V and 3 bases at J, with 15 bases between the two ends. Germline V gene lookup returns CDR1 MNHEY and CDR2 SMNVEV (reference sequence). The CDR3 contains 15 residues. This chain's CDR3 is CASSFSSDSYYEQYF. The CDR3 DNA reads TGTGCCAGCAGTTTTTCTTCGGACTCGTACTACGAGCAGTACTTC.

The chain is built from TRBV7-9 and TRBJ1-4, with D hard to call. The length of the CDR3 is 15 residues. Per germline, CDR1 SEHNR and CDR2 FQNEAQ (reference sequence). Trimming left V 1 base short and J 8 bases short, with 14 bases between. As DNA, the CDR3 is TGTGCCAGCAGCTTAGATGAGCTAGAAGGAGAAAAACTGTTTTTT. It translates to CASSLDELEGEKLFF.

The chain joins TRBV10-1 to TRBJ1-1; 9 bases are a match to TRBD1. CDR1 and CDR2 (germline): WNHNN, SYGVQD (reference sequence). The CDR3 covers 14 residues. V trimming: 5 bases; J trimming: 1 base; junction bases outside the gene matches: 2. CDR3 protein: CASSPGQGNTEAFF. DNA for the CDR3: TGCGCCAGCAGTCCGGGACAGGGGAACACTGAAGCTTTCTTT.

This sequence joins TRBV10-3 and TRBJ1-2; D perhaps matches TRBD1 (6 bases). With 5 bases removed from V and 8 bases from J, the gap between germline ends came to 15 bases. CDR1 is ENHRY, CDR2 SYGVKD, per germline. The CDR3 is made up of 13 amino acids. The CDR3 loop reads CAISPQTGWGYTF. In DNA form, the CDR3 reads TGTGCCATCAGTCCCCAGACAGGATGGGGCTACACCTTC.

V gene TRBV6-5 combines with J gene TRBJ1-2; 8 positions match TRBD1. The ends lost 4 bases at V and 4 bases at J; junction bases unmatched: 8. The CDR3 is 15 residues long. The germline CDR1 and CDR2 sequences are MNHEY and SVGAGI. The CDR3 DNA is TGTGCCAGCAGTTTAGGAGGACAGGGAATCTATGGCTACACCTTC. Its translation is CASSLGGQGIYGYTF.

This chain uses TRBV5-1 with TRBJ2-3; a weak D match, TRBD1 (6 bases). The germline gives CDR1 SGHRS, CDR2 YFSETQ. This CDR3 comprises 15 residues. The V end lost 0 bases, the J end lost 3 bases, and 11 bases lay between the germline ends. The CDR3 region has the DNA TGCGCCAGCAGCTTGGGACAGGAGCTAACAGATACGCAGTATTTT. Translation gives CASSLGQELTDTQYF.

This chain links TRBV19 with TRBJ1-3; D might be TRBD1 (5 bases). In germline, CDR1 is LNHDA, CDR2 SQIVND (reference sequence). Trimming took 3 bases from V and 4 from J, leaving 10 bases between them. The CDR3 loop spans 14 amino acids. The CDR3 sequence is CASSMARGGNTIYF. The DNA for the CDR3 is TGTGCCAGTAGTATGGCTAGGGGCGGAAACACCATATATTTT.

V gene TRBV19 combines with J gene TRBJ2-5, with D possibly being TRBD2 (6 bases). V lost 3 bases to trimming and J lost 5 bases, with 22 bases between them. CDR1 is LNHDA, CDR2 SQIVND, per germline (reference sequence). The CDR3 loop spans 17 amino acids. This CDR3 reads CASSMEGVGAARETQYF. CDR3 bases: TGTGCCAGTAGTATGGAGGGTGTAGGGGCGGCGAGGGAGACCCAGTACTTC.

This rearrangement joins TRBV6-6 to TRBJ2-7; TRBD2 might be the D (5 bases). This CDR3 is 12 amino acids long. Trimming cost V 2 bases and J 4 bases, with 6 bases left between them. The germline gives CDR1 MNHNY, CDR2 SVGAGI (reference sequence). The CDR3 region has the DNA TGTGCCAGCAGTTACCGGGGTTACGAGCAGTACTTC. This sequence encodes CASSYRGYEQYF.

This chain links TRBV5-1 with TRBJ2-5; 14 bases fit TRBD2. The CDR3 length is 16 residues. The junction had 5 bases not matched to a gene; V was cut back by 4 bases and J by 3 bases. Germline CDR1 and CDR2: SGHRS and YFSETQ. In nucleotides, the CDR3 is TGCGCCAGCAGCCGGGGACTAGCGGGGGAGAAAGAGACCCAGTACTTC. It translates to CASSRGLAGEKETQYF.

The chain has TRBV30 and TRBJ1-2; D may be TRBD1 (5 bases). Germline lookup yields CDR1 GTSNPN and CDR2 SVGIG (reference sequence). This CDR3 spans 12 amino acids. The V end lost 3 bases, the J end lost 3 bases, and 8 bases lay between the germline ends. The CDR3 DNA is TGTGCCTGGAGCGCAGGGCACTATGGCTACACCTTC. Translation: CAWSAGHYGYTF.

This chain joins TRBV27 and TRBJ2-7; 7 positions match TRBD2. The junction had 9 bases not matched to a gene; V was cut back by 2 bases and J by 5 bases. Per germline, CDR1 MNHEY and CDR2 SMNVEV (reference sequence). This CDR3 has 15 residues. CDR3 sequence reads: CASSLVEAGVHEQYF. The CDR3 coding sequence is TGTGCCAGCAGTTTAGTGGAGGCGGGAGTCCACGAGCAGTACTTC.

V gene TRBV29-1 combines with J gene TRBJ1-4; 9 bases match TRBD1. The CDR3 covers 13 residues. CDR1 is SQVTM, CDR2 ANQGSEA, per germline. V was clipped by 7 bases and J by 8 bases; unmatched bases: 8. CDR3 amino acids: CSATGTGLEKLFF. DNA of the CDR3: TGCAGCGCAACCGGGACAGGGCTCGAAAAACTGTTTTTT.

V gene TRBV19 combines with J gene TRBJ1-2; 8 nucleotides match TRBD1. The CDR3 has 15 amino acids. J was trimmed by 2 bases and V by 4 bases; bases with no gene match: 6. CDR1 is LNHDA, CDR2 SQIVND, per germline (reference sequence). The CDR3 loop reads CASSNQGAANYGYTF. The DNA for the CDR3 is TGTGCCAGTAGTAACCAGGGGGCTGCGAACTATGGCTACACCTTC. Together with reference TRBV19 and TRBJ1-2, the CDR3 gives the full variable domain: DGGITQSPKYLFRKEGQNVTLSCEQNLNHDAMYWYRQDPGQGLRLIYYSQIVNDFQKGDIAEGYSVSREKKESFPLTVTSAQKNPTAFYLCASSNQGAANYGYTFGSGTRLTVV.

In nucleotides, the CDR3 is TGTGCCAGCAGCCCAACTAGCGGGAGCTCCTACGAGCAGTACTTC. Its protein is CASSPTSGSSYEQYF. The V gene is TRBV7-9, the J gene TRBJ2-7; 11 nucleotides align to TRBD2. CDR3 length equals 15 residues. V was clipped by 5 bases and J by 0 bases; unmatched bases: 3. CDR1 and CDR2 from the germline V gene are SEHNR and FQNEAQ (reference sequence).

The chain carries TRBV29-1 and TRBJ2-7; weak D call: TRBD1 (5 bases). With 0 bases removed from V and 1 base from J, the gap between germline ends came to 7 bases. CDR3 length equals 13 residues. CDR1 and CDR2 (germline): SQVTM, ANQGSEA. The CDR3 coding sequence is TGCAGCGTTGAAGATAGGGGTTCCTACGAGCAGTACTTC. Translated: CSVEDRGSYEQYF.

The chain joins TRBV2 to TRBJ2-2, with D possibly being TRBD1 (6 bases). CDR3 length equals 13 residues. V lost 11 bases, J lost 7 bases, and 17 bases lay in between. Germline V lookup: CDR1 SNHLY, CDR2 FYNNEI. CDR3: CAGYRELVGELFF. DNA for the CDR3: TGTGCCGGCTACAGGGAGTTGGTCGGGGAGCTGTTTTTT.

The V gene is TRBV11-2, the J gene TRBJ2-5, with TRBD1 matching 7 bases. The closer fit of TRBJ2-7 to the DNA end suggests the J call may be wrong. This CDR3 comprises 14 residues. Per the germline V gene, CDR1 is SGHAT and CDR2 is FQNNGV. The CDR3 DNA is TGTGCCAGCAGCTTTTCACAGGGGTCGTACGAGCAGTACTTC. Its protein is CASSFSQGSYEQYF.

The chain has TRBV5-4 and TRBJ2-7; 10 nucleotides match TRBD1. The CDR3 totals 15 residues. The junction had 4 bases not matched to a gene; V was cut back by 4 bases and J by 0 bases. CDR1 SGHNT and CDR2 YYREEE come from the germline V gene (reference sequence). The CDR3 coding sequence is TGTGCCAGCAGCCCCGACAGGGGGCGCTCCTACGAGCAGTACTTC. Translated, it gives CASSPDRGRSYEQYF.

The chain carries TRBV6-5 and TRBJ1-2; the D is unclear. Germline V gene lookup returns CDR1 MNHEY and CDR2 SVGAGI. Trimming cost V 0 bases and J 1 base, with 6 bases left between them. The CDR3 totals 14 residues. The CDR3 DNA is TGTGCCAGCAGTTACTCGTCAGTTAACTATGGCTACACCTTC. The encoded protein is CASSYSSVNYGYTF.

This rearrangement joins TRBV4-2 to TRBJ2-7; 11 bases line up with TRBD2. V gave up 4 bases and J gave up 5 bases; unmatched junction bases: 13. This CDR3 region has 17 residues. CDR1 LGHNA and CDR2 YNFKEQ come from the germline V gene. The CDR3 DNA reads as TGTGCCAGCAGCCTCGGCATCACTAGCGGGAGAGGTGACGAGCAGTACTTC. Protein product: CASSLGITSGRGDEQYF.

V usage is TRBV6-1 and J usage is TRBJ2-5; the match to TRBD2 covers 7 bases. The V gene's germline CDR1 is MNHNS and CDR2 SASEGT. J was trimmed by 1 base and V by 4 bases; bases with no gene match: 0. CDR3 length equals 13 residues. This CDR3 reads CASSGTSQETQYF. The CDR3 region has the DNA TGTGCCAGCAGTGGGACTAGCCAAGAGACCCAGTACTTC.

This chain links TRBV30 with TRBJ2-2, with D possibly being TRBD1 (5 bases). The germline V and J ends were trimmed by 8 bases and 5 bases, with 15 bases remaining between them. The CDR3 totals 13 residues. Germline loops: CDR1 GTSNPN, CDR2 SVGIG (reference sequence). The CDR3 reads CAEEQGVTGELFF. The CDR3 coding sequence is TGTGCCGAAGAGCAGGGCGTAACCGGGGAGCTGTTTTTT.

The rearrangement joins TRBV20-1 to TRBJ1-1; no clear D. V lost 0 bases to trimming and J lost 10 bases, with 9 bases between them. CDR1 and CDR2 (germline): DFQATT, SNEGSKA (reference sequence). This CDR3 has 11 residues. The chain's CDR3 is CSAREARRAFF. Written as DNA, the CDR3 is TGCAGTGCTAGAGAGGCCCGCCGAGCTTTCTTT.